Below, 9 T cell receptor beta chains from the same sample are listed, as sequenced in a study of cytomegalovirus exposure and HLA in healthy donors (dated by TCRdb to 2017 to 2019). Library generation was performed with the immunoSEQ multiplex PCR assay. TCRdb stores this immuneACCESS table with in-frame sequences only. Part of the clones is absent; in the studies checked, under half of the shortfall reflects unresolved V genes, and no reason is known for the rest. The sample records more than 95,000 clones, roughly nine tenths of which are singletons. The ten most abundant clones make up around 1.2% of the sample. Sequencing input: PBMCs. These receptors were obtained from a woman aged 18-35 years in good health and CMV-seronegative.

This chain joins TRBV6-5 and TRBJ1-1; D uncertain. Trimming removed 0 bases from V and 3 bases from J, with 8 bases in between. Germline CDR1 is MNHEY and CDR2 is SVGAGI. The CDR3 totals 14 residues. The CDR3 DNA reads TGTGCCAGCAGTTACTCGTCCCCCTACACTGAAGCTTTCTTT. Translation gives CASSYSSPYTEAFF.

The chain joins TRBV11-2 to TRBJ1-2, with 10 bases aligning to TRBD1. Trimming at V came to 2 bases and at J to 6 bases, leaving 3 bases not matched to a gene. Germline assignment: CDR1 SGHAT and CDR2 FQNNGV. The CDR3 loop spans 14 amino acids. This chain's CDR3 is CASSLPGQGNGYTF. CDR3 sequence (DNA): TGTGCCAGCAGCTTACCGGGACAGGGGAATGGCTACACCTTC.

CDR3 sequence (DNA): TGTGCCAGCAGGGTCGGGACAGGTAACAATCAGCCCCAGCATTTT. Amino acid sequence: CASRVGTGNNQPQHF. V and J are TRBV28 and TRBJ1-5; TRBD1 aligns across 8 bases. The CDR3 runs to 15 residues. Germline V CDR1 and CDR2: MDHEN, SYDVKM. Trimming took 6 bases from V and 3 from J; bases not matched to a gene: 7.

This clone was recorded once. The chain recombines TRBV5-1 with TRBJ2-5; 8 bases are a match to TRBD1. The CDR3 runs to 16 residues. J lost 1 base, V lost 3 bases, and 8 bases had no gene match. The V gene's germline CDR1 is SGHRS and CDR2 YFSETQ. CDR3 amino acids: CASSWVQGVGQETQYF. DNA for the CDR3: TGCGCCAGCAGCTGGGTACAGGGGGTAGGCCAAGAGACCCAGTACTTC.

The chain combines TRBV7-9 with TRBJ1-2; 9 nucleotides agree with TRBD1. Germline assignment: CDR1 SEHNR and CDR2 FQNEAQ (reference sequence). CDR3 length equals 15 residues. Unmatched junction bases numbered 13, after V lost 8 bases and J lost 6 bases. The DNA for the CDR3 is TGTGCCAGCCGGGACAGGGACGGGATTAGCGATGGCTACACCTTC. It translates to CASRDRDGISDGYTF.

The gene calls are TRBV2 and TRBJ1-1; D gene unclear. Trimming removed 5 bases at V and 11 bases at J, with 15 bases between. The CDR3 spans 12 residues. The germline V gene has CDR1 SNHLY and CDR2 FYNNEI. In nucleotides, the CDR3 is TGTGCCAGCAGTATTTCAGGCCCTGGGGCTTTCTTT. Its protein product is CASSISGPGAFF.

The chain recombines TRBV4-3 with TRBJ1-2; TRBD1 matches 7 bases. Germline-derived CDR1 and CDR2 are LGHNA and YSLEER. With 1 base clipped from V and 4 bases from J, the junction kept 0 bases outside the gene matches. The CDR3 consists of 13 residues. In DNA, the CDR3 is TGCGCCAGCAGCCAAGGGGACAGCTATGGCTACACCTTC. This sequence encodes CASSQGDSYGYTF.

The chain couples TRBV2 to TRBJ2-2, with TRBD2 matching 12 bases. The CDR3 is 18 residues long. In germline, CDR1 is SNHLY, CDR2 FYNNEI. V lost 4 bases, J lost 5 bases, and 11 bases stayed unmatched. DNA of the CDR3: TGTGCCAGCAGTGCCAGGACTAGCGGGAAATTCTCTACCGGGGAGCTGTTTTTT. Its translation: CASSARTSGKFSTGELFF.

The gene calls are TRBV5-6 and TRBJ2-3; 8 nucleotides agree with TRBD2. The V and J ends lost 1 base and 4 bases, in that order; junction bases with no gene match: 5. Germline V gene data show CDR1 as SGHDT and CDR2 as YYEEEE. This CDR3 has 15 amino acids. Here the CDR3 reads CASSLYGGASDTQYF. As DNA, the CDR3 is TGTGCCAGCAGCTTGTACGGGGGGGCCTCAGATACGCAGTATTTT.